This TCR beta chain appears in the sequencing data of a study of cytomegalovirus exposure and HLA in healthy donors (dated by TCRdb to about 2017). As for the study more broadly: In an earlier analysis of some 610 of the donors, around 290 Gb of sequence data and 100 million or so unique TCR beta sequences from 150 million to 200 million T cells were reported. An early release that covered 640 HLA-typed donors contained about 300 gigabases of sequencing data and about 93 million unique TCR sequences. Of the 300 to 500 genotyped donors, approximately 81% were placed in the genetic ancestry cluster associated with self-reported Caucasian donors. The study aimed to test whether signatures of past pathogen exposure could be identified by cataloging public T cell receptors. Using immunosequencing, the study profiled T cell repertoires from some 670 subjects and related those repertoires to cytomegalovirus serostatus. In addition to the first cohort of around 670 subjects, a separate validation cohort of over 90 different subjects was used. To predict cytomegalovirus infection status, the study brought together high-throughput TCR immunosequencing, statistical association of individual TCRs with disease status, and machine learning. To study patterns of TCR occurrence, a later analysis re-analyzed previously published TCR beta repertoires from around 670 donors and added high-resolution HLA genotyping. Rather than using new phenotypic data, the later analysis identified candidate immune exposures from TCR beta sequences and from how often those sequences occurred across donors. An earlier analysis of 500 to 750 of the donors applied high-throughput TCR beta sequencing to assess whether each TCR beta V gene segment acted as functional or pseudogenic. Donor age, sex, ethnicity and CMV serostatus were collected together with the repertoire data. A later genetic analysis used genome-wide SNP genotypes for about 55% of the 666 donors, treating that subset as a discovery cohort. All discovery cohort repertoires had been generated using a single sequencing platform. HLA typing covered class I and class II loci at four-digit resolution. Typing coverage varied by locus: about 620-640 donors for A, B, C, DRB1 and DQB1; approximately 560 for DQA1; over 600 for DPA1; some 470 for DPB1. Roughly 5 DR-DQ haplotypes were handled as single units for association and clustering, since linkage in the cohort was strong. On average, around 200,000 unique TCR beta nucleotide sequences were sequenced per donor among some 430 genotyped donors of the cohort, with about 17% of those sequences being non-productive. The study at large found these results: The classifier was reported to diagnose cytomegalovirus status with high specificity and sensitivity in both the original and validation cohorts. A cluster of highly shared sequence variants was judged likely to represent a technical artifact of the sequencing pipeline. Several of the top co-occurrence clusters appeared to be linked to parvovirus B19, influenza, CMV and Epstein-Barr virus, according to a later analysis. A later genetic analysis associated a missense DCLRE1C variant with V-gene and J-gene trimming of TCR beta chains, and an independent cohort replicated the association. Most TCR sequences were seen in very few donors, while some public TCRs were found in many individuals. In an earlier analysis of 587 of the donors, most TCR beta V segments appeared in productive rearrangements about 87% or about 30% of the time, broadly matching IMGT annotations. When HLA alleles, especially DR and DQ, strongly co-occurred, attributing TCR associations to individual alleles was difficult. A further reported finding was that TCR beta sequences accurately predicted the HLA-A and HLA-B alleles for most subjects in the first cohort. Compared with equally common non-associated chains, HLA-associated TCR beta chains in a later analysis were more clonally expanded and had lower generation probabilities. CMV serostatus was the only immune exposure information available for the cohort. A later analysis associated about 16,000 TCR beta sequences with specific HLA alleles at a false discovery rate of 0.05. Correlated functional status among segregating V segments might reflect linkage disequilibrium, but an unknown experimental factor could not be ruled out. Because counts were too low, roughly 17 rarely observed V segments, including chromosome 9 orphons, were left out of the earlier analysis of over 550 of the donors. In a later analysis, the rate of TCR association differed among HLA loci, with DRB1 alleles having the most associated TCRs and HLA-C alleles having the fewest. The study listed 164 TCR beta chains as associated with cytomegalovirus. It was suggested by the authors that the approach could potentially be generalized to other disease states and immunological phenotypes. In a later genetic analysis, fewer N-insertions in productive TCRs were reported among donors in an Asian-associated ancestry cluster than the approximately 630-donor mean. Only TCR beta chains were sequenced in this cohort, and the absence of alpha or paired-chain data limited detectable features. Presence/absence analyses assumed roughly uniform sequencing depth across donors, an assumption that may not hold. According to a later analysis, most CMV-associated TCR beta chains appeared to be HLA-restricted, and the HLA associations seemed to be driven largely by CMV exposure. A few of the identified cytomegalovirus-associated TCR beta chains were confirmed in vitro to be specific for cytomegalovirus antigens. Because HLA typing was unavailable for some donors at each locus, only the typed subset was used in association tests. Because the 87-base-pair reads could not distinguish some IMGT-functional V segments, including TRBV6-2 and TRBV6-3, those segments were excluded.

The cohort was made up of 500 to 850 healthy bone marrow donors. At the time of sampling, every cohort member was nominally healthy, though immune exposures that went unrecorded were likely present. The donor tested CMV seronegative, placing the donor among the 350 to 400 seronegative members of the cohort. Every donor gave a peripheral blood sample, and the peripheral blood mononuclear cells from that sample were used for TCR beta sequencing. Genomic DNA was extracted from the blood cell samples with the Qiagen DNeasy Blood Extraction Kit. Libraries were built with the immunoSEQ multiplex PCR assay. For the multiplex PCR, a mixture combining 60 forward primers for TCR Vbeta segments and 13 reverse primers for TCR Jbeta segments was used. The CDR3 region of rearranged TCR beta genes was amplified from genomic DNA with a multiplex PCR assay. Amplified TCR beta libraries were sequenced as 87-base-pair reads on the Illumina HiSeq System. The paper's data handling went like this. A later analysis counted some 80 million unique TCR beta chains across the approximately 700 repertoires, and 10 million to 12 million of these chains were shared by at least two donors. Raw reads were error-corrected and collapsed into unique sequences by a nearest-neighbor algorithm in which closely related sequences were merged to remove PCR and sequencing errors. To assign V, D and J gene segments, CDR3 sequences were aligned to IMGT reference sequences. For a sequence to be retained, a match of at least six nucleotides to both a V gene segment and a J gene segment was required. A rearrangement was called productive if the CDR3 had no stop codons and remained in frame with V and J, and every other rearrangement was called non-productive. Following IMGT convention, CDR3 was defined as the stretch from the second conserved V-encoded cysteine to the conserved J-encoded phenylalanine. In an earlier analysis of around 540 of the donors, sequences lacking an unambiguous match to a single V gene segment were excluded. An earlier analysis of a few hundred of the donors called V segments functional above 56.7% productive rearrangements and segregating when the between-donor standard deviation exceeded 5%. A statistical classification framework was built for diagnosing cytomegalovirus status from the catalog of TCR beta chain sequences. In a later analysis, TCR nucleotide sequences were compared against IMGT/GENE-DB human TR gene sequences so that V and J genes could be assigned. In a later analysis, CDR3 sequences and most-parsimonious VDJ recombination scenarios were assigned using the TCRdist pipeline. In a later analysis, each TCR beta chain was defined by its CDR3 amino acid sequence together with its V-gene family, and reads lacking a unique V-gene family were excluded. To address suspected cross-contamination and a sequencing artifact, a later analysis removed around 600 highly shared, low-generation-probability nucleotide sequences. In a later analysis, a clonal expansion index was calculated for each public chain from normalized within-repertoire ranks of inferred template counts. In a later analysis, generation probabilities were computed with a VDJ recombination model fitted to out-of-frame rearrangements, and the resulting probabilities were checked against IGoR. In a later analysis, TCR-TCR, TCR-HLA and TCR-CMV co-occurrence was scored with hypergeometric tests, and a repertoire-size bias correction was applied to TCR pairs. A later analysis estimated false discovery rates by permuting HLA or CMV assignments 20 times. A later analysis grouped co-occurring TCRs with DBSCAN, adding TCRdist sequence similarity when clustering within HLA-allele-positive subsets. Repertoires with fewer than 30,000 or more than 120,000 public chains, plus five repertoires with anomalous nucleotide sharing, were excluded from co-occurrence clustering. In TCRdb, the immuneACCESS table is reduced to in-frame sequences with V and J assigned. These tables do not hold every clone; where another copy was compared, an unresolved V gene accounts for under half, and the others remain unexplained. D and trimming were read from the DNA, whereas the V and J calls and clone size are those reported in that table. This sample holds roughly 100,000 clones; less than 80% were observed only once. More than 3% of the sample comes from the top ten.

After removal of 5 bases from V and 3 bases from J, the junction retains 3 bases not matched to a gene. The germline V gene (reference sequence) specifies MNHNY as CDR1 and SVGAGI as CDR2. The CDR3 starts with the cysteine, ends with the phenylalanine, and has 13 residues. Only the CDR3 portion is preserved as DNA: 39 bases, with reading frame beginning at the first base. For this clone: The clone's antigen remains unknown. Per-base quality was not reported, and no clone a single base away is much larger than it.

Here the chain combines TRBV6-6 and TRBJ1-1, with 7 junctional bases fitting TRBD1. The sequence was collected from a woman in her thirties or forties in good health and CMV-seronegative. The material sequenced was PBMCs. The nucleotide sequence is TGTGCCAGCAGTGACAGGGTCGACACTGAAGCTTTCTTT. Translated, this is CASSDRVDTEAFF.